This TCR beta chain was captured in a study of radiation and T cells in renal cell carcinoma. Study results and caveats: In blood, top tumor clones expanded by 2 weeks, shrinking by 4.

Sequencing was performed with immunoSEQ multiplex PCR; in TCRdb, only in-frame clones are kept and a portion is missing. The sample carries just over 95,000 clones, 65% to 90% recorded once. On this clone itself: What it binds is not known.

The V segment lost 5 bases and the J segment 5 bases; nucleotides outside the gene matches: 12. Germline V gene sequence: CDR1 SGHTA, CDR2 FQGTGA. This CDR3 has 16 residues. Regarding time point: blood 4 weeks post-SBRT, at nephrectomy. Treatment of the sample: 15 Gy SBRT to primary tumor, nephrectomy 4 weeks later. The chain has TRBV7-3 and TRBJ2-5; TRBD2 matches at 9 bases. The TCR originated in a man aged 60 to 69 with renal cell carcinoma. The sequences come from blood, collected from a patient whose treatment included radiotherapy and nephrectomy. The CDR3 DNA reads TGTGCCAGCAGCCCACGATCGGCGGGAGGGCGCGAGACCCAGTACTTC. Protein sequence: CASSPRSAGGRETQYF.